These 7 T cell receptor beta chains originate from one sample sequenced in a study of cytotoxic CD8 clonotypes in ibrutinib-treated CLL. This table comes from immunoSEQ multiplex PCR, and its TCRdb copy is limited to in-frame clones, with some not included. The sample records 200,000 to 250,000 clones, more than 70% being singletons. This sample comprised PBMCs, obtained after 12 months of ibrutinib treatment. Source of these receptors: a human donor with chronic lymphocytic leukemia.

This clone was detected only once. The CDR3 spells CAGQGITDTQYF. The CDR3 DNA reads as TGTGCCGGTCAGGGTATCACAGATACGCAGTATTTT. This sequence joins TRBV2 and TRBJ2-3, with a possible D match to TRBD1 (5 bases). The CDR3 runs to 12 residues. Germline values: CDR1 SNHLY, CDR2 FYNNEI. Between the trimmed V and J ends, which lost 11 bases and 2 bases, there was a span of 11 bases.

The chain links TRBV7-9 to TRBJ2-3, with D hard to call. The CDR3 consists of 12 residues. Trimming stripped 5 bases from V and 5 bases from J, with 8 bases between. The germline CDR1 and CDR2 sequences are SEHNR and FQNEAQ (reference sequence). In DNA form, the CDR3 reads TGTGCCAGCAGCCCTCTAGGAGATACGCAGTATTTT. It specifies CASSPLGDTQYF. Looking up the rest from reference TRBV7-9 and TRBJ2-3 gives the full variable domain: DTGVSQNPRHKITKRGQNVTFRCDPISEHNRLYWYRQTLGQGPEFLTYFQNEAQLEKSRLLSDRFSAERPKGSFSTLEIQRTEQGDSAMYLCASSPLGDTQYFGPGTRLTVL.

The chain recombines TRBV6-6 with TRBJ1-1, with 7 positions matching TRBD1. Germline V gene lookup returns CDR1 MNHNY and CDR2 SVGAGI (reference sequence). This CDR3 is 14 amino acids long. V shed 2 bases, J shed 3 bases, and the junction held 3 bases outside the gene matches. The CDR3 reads CASSYIQGDTEAFF. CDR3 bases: TGTGCCAGCAGTTACATCCAGGGGGACACTGAAGCTTTCTTT.

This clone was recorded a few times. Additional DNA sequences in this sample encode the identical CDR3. CDR3 in amino acids: CASSLTTGAGTGELFF. DNA for the CDR3: TGTGCCAGCAGCTTGACGACAGGGGCTGGCACCGGGGAGCTGTTTTTT. The V and J genes are TRBV5-6 and TRBJ2-2; 8 positions match TRBD1. Germline V gene sequence: CDR1 SGHDT, CDR2 YYEEEE. V lost 1 base and J lost 4; bases outside the gene matches: 6. This CDR3 region has 16 residues. Together with reference TRBV5-6 and TRBJ2-2, the CDR3 gives the full variable domain: DAGVTQSPTHLIKTRGQQVTLRCSPKSGHDTVSWYQQALGQGPQFIFQYYEEEERQRGNFPDRFSGHQFPNYSSELNVNALLLGDSALYLCASSLTTGAGTGELFFGEGSRLTVL.

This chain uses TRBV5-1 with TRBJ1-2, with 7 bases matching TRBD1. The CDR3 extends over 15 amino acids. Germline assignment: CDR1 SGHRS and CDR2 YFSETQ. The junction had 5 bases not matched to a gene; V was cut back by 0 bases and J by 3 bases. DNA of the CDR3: TGCGCCAGCAGCTTGGGTGGACAGGTGGACTATGGCTACACCTTC. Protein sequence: CASSLGGQVDYGYTF.

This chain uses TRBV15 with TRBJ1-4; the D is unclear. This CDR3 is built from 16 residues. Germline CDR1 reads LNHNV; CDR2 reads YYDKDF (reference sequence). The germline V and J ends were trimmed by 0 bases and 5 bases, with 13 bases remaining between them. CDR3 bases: TGTGCCACCAGCAGAGACCACGGAGGTAGAAATGAAAAACTGTTTTTT. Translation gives CATSRDHGGRNEKLFF.

Written as DNA, the CDR3 is TGTGCCAGCTCACCACCGGTGCGGGGTGGGCTGGTGCAGCCCCAGCATTTT. It yields the protein CASSPPVRGGLVQPQHF. The rearrangement joins TRBV18 to TRBJ1-5, with unresolved D. This CDR3 contains 17 residues. V was shortened by 0 bases and J by 7 bases, with 19 bases between the two germline ends. From germline, CDR1 is KGHSH and CDR2 LQKENI. The full variable domain, rest sourced from reference TRBV18 and TRBJ1-5, is NAGVMQNPRHLVRRRGQEARLRCSPMKGHSHVYWYRQLPEEGLKFMVYLQKENIIDESGMPKERFSAEFPKEGPSILRIQQVVRGDSAAYFCASSPPVRGGLVQPQHFGDGTRLSIL.